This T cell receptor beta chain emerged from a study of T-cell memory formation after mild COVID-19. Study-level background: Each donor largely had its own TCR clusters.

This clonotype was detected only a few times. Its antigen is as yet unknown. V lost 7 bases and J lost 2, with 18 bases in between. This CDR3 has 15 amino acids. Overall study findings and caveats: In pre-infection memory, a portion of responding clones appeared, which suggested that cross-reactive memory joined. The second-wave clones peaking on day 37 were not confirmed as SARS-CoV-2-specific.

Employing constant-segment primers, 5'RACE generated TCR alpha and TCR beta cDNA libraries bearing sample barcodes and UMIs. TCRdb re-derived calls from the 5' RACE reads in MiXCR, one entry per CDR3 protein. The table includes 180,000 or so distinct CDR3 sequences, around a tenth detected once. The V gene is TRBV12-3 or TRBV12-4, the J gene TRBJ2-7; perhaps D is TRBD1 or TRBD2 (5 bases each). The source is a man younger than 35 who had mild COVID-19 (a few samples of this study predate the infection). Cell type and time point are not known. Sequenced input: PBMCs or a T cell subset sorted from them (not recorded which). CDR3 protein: CASTRLTRGAYEQYF. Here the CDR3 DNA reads TGTGCCAGCACCCGCCTCACGAGGGGTGCCTACGAGCAGTACTTC.